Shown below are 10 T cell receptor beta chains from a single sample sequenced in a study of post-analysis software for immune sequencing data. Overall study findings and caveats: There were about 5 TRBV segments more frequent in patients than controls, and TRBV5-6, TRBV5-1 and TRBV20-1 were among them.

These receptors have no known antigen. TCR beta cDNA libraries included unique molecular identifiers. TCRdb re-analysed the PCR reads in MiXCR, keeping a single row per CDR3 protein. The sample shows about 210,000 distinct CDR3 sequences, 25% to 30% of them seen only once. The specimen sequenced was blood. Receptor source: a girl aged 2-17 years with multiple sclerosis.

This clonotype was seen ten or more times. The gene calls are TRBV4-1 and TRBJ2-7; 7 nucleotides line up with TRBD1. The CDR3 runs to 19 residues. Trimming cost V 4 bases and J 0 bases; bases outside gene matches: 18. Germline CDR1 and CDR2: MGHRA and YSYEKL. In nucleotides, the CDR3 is TGCGCCAGCAGCCCCTTAGGGTCTTGGGGACAGAAAAACTCCTACGAGCAGTACTTC. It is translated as CASSPLGSWGQKNSYEQYF.

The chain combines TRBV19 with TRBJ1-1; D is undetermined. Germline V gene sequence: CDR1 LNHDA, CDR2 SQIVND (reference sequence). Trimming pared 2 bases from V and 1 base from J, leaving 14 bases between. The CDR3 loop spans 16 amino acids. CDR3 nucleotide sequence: TGTGCCAGTAGTATAAGGGCAGGCTCCTCGAACACTGAAGCTTTCTTT. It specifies CASSIRAGSSNTEAFF.

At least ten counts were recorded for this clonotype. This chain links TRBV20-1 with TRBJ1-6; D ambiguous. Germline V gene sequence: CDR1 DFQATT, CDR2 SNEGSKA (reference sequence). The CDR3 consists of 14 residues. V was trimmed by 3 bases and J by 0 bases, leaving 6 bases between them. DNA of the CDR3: TGCAGTGCTAGCGTGAGCTCCTATAATTCACCCCTCCACTTT. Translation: CSASVSSYNSPLHF.

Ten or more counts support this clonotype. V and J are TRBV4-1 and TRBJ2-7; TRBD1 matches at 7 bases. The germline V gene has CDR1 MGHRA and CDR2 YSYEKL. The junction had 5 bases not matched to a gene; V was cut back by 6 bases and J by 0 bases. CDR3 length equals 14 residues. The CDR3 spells CASSQTGHSYEQYF. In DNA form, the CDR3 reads TGCGCCAGCAGTCAGACAGGGCACTCCTACGAGCAGTACTTC.

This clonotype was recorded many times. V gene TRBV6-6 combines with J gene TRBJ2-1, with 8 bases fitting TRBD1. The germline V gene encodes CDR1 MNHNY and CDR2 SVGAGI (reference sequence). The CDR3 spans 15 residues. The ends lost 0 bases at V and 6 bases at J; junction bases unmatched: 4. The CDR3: CASSYSGTGLNEQFF. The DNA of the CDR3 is TGTGCCAGCAGTTACTCCGGGACAGGCCTCAATGAGCAGTTCTTC.

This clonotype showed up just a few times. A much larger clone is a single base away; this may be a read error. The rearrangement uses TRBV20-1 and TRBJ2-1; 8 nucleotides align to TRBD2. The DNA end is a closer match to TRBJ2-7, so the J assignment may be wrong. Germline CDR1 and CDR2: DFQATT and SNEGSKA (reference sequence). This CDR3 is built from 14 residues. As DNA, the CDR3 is TGCAGTGCTGGGAGCGGGAGCTCCTACAATGAGCAGTACTTC. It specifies CSAGSGSSYNEQYF.

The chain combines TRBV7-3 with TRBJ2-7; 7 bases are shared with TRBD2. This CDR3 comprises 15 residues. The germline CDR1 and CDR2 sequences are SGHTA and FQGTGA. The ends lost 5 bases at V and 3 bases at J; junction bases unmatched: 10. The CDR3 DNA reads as TGTGCCAGCAGCCCTACTTTCGGGAGGAACTACGAGCAGTACTTC. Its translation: CASSPTFGRNYEQYF.

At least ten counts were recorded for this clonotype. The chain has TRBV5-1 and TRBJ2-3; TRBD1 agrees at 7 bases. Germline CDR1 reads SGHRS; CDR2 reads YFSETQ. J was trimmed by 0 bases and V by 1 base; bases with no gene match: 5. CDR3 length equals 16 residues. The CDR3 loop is CASSLRDSHSTDTQYF. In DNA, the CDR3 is TGCGCCAGCAGCTTGCGGGACAGCCATAGCACAGATACGCAGTATTTT.

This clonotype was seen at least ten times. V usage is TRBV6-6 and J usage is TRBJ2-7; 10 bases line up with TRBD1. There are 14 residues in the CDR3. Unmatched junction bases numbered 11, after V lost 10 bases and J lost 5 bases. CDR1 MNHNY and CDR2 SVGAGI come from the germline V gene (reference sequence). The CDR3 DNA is TGTGCCACCAAACCGGGACAGGGGTTCCACGAGCAGTACTTC. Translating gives CATKPGQGFHEQYF.

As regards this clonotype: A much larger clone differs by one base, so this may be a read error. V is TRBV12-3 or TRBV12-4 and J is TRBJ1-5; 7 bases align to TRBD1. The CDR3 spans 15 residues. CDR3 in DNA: TGTGGCAGCACCCCAGGGGGATATAGCAATCAGCCCCAGCATTTT. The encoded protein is CGSTPGGYSNQPQHF.